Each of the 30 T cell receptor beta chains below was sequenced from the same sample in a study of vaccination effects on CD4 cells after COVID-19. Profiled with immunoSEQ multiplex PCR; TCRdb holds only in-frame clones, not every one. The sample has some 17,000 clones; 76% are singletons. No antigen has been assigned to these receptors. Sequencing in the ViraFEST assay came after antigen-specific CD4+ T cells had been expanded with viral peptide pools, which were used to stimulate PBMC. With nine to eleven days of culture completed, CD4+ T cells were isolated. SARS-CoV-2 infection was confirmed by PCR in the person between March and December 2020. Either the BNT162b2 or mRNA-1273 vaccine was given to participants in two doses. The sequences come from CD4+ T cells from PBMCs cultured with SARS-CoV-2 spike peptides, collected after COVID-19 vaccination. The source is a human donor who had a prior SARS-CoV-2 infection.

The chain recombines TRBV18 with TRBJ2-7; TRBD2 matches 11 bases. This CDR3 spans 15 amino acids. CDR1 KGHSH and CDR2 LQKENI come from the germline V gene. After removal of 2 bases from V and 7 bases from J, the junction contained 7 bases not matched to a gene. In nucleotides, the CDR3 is TGTGCCAGCTCACCATACACTAGCGGGAGTGGGGAGCAGTACTTC. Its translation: CASSPYTSGSGEQYF.

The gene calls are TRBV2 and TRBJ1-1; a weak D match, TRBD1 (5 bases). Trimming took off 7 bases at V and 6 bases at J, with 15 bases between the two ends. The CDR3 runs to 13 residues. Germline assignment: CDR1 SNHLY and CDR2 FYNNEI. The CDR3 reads CASKPSLTAEAFF. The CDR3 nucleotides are TGTGCCAGCAAGCCCAGCCTGACAGCTGAAGCTTTCTTT.

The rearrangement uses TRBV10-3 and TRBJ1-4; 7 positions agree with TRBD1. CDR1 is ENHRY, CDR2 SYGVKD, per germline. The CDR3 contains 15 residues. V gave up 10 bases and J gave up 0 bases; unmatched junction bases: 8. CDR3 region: CATQGTASTNEKLFF. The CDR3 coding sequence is TGTGCCACACAGGGGACCGCGTCAACTAATGAAAAACTGTTTTTT.

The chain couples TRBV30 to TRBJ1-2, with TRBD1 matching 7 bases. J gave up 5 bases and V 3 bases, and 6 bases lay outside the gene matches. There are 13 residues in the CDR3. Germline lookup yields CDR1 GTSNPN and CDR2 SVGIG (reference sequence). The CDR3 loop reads CAWSRDRPYGYTF. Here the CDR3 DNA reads TGTGCCTGGAGCCGGGACAGACCTTATGGCTACACCTTC.

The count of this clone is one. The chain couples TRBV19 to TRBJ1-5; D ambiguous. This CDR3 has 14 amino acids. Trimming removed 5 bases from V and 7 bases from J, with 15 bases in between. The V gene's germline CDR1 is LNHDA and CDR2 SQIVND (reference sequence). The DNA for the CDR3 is TGTGCCAGTAGTGTGACAAGAGGCAGACAGCCCCAGCATTTT. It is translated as CASSVTRGRQPQHF.

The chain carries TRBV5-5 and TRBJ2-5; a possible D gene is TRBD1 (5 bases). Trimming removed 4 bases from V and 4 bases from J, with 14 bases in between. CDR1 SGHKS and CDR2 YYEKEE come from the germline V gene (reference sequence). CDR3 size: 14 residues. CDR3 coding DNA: TGTGCCAGCAGCGCGATCAGGGTGGGAGAGACCCAGTACTTC. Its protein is CASSAIRVGETQYF.

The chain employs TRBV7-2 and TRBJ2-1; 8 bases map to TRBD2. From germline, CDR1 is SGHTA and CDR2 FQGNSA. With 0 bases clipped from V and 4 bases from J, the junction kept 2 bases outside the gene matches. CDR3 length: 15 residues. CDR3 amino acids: CASSLASGVYNEQFF. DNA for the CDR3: TGTGCCAGCAGCTTAGCTAGCGGGGTTTACAATGAGCAGTTCTTC.

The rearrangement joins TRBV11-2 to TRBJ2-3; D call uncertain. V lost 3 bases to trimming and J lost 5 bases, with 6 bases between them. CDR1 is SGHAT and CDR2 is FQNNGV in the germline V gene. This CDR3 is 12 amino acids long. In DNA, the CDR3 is TGTGCCAGCAGCTTTGTAAGAGATACGCAGTATTTT. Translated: CASSFVRDTQYF. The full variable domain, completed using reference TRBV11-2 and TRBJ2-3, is EAGVAQSPRYKIIEKRQSVAFWCNPISGHATLYWYQQILGQGPKLLIQFQNNGVVDDSQLPKDRFSAERLKGVDSTLKIQPAKLEDSAVYLCASSFVRDTQYFGPGTRLTVL.

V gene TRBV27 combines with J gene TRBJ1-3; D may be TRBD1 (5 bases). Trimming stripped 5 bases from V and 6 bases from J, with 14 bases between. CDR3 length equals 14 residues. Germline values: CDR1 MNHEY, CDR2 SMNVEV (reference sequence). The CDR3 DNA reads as TGTGCCAGCAGTCCCCGGGTAGGGGCAAACACCATATATTTT. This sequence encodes CASSPRVGANTIYF.

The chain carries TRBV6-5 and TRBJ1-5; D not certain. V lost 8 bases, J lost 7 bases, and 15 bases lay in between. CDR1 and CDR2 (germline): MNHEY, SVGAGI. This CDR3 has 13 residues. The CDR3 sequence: CASARGNGQPQHF. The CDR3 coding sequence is TGTGCCAGCGCTAGAGGGAACGGCCAGCCCCAGCATTTT.

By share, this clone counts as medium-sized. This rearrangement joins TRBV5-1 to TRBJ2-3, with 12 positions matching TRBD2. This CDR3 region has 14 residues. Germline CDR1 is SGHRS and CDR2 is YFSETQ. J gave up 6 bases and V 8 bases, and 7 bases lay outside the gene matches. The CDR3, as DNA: TGCGCCAGTGCGACTAGCGGGAGTTATGATACGCAGTATTTT. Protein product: CASATSGSYDTQYF.

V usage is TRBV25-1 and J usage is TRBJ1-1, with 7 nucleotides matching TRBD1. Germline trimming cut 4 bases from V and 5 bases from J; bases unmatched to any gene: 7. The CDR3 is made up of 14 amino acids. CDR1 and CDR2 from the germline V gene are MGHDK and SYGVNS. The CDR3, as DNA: TGTGCCAGCAGTGCTTACAGGGGTCTAACTGAAGCTTTCTTT. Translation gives CASSAYRGLTEAFF.

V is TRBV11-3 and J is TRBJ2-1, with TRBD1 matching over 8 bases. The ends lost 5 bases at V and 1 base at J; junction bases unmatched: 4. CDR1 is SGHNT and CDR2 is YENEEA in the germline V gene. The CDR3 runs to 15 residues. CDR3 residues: CASSRRQGSYNEQFF. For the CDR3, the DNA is TGTGCCAGCAGCCGTCGACAGGGGTCCTACAATGAGCAGTTCTTC.

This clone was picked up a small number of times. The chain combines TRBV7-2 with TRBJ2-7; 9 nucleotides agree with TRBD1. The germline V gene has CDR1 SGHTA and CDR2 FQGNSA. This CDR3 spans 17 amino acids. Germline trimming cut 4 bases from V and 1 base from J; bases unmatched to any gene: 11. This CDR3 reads CASSSATGTGISYEQYF. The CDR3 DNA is TGTGCCAGCAGCTCAGCAACCGGGACAGGGATTTCCTACGAGCAGTACTTC.

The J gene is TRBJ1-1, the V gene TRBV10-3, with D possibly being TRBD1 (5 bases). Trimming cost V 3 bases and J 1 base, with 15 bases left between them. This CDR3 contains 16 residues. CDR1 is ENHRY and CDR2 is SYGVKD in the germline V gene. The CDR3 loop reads CAISEWSRGENTEAFF. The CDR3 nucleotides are TGTGCCATCAGTGAATGGAGTCGGGGCGAGAACACTGAAGCTTTCTTT.

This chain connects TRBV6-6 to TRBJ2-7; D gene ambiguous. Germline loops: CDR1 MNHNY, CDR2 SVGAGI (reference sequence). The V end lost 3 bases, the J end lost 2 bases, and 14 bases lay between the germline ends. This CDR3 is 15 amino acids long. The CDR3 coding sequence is TGTGCCAGCAGTTATGCCGCTAGTGAGACCTACGAGCAGTACTTC. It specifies CASSYAASETYEQYF.

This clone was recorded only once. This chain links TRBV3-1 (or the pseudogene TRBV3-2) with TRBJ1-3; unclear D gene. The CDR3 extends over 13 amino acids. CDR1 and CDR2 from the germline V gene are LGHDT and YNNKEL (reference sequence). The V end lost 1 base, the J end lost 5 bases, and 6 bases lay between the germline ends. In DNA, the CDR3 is TGTGCCAGCAGCCAAGTGGTCCGAAACACCATATATTTT. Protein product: CASSQVVRNTIYF.

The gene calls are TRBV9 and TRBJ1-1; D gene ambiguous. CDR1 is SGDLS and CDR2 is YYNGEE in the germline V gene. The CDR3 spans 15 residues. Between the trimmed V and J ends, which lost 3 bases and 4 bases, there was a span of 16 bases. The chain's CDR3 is CASSAAPVRRTEAFF. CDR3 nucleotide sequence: TGTGCCAGCAGCGCGGCGCCGGTTCGTCGCACTGAAGCTTTCTTT.

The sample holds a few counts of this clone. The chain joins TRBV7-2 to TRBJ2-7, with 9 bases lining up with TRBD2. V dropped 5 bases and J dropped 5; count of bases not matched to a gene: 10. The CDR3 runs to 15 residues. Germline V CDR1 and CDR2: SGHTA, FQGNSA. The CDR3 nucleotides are TGTGCCAGCAGCCTCCCTTTAGCGGGAGCCCACGAGCAGTACTTC. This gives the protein CASSLPLAGAHEQYF. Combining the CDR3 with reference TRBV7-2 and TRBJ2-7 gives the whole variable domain GAGVSQSPSNKVTEKGKDVELRCDPISGHTALYWYRQSLGQGLEFLIYFQGNSAPDKSGLPSDRFSAERTGGSVSTLTIQRTQQEDSAVYLCASSLPLAGAHEQYFGPGTRLTVT.

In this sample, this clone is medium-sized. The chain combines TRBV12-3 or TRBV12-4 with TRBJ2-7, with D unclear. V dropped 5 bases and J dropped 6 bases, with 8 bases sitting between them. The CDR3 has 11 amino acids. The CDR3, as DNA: TGTGCCAGCAGTCGGACGGGCGAGCAGTACTTC. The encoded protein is CASSRTGEQYF.

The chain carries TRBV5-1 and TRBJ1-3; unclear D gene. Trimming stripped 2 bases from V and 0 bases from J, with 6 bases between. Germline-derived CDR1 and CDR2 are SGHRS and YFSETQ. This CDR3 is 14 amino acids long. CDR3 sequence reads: CASSFDGSGNTIYF. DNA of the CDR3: TGCGCCAGCAGCTTCGATGGCTCTGGAAACACCATATATTTT.

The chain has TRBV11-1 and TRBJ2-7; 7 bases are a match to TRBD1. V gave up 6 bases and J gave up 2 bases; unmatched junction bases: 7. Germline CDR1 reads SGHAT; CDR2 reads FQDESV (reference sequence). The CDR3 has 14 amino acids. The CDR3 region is CASSWPGQTYEQYF. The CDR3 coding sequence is TGTGCCAGCAGTTGGCCGGGACAGACCTACGAGCAGTACTTC.

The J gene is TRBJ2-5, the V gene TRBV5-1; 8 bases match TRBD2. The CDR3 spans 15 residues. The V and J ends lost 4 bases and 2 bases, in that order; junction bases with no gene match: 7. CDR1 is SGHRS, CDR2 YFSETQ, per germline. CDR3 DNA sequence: TGCGCCAGCAGCCCGGGACTAGTAACTCAAGAGACCCAGTACTTC. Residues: CASSPGLVTQETQYF.

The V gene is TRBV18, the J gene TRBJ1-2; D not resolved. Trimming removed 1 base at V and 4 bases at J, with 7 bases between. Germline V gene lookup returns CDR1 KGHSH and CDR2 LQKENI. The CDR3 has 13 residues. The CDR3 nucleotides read TGTGCCAGCTCACCACAGGATGCCTATGGCTACACCTTC. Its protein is CASSPQDAYGYTF.

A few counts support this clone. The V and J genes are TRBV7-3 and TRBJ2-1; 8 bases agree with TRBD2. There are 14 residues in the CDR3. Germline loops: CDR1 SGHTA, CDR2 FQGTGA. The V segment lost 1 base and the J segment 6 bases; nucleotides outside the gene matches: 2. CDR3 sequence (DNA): TGTGCCAGCAGCTTAATGGGGACTAGCAATGAGCAGTTCTTC. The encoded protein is CASSLMGTSNEQFF.

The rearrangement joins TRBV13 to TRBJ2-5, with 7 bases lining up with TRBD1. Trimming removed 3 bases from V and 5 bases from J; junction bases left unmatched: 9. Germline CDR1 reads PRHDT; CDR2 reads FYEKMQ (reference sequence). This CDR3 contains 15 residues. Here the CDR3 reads CASSFRRGRRETQYF. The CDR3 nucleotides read TGTGCCAGCAGCTTTCGCAGGGGGAGACGGGAGACCCAGTACTTC.

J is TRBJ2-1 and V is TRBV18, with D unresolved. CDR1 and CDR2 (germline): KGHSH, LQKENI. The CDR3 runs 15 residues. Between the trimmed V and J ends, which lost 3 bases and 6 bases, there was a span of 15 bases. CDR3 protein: CASSPSPVQANEQFF. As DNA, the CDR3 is TGTGCCAGCTCACCCTCACCCGTGCAGGCCAATGAGCAGTTCTTC.

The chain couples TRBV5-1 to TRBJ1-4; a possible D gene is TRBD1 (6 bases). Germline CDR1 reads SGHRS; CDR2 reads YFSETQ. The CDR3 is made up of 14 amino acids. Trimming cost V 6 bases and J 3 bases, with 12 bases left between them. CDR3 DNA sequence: TGCGCCAGCACCACAGGGAACCCTAATGAAAAACTGTTTTTT. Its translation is CASTTGNPNEKLFF.

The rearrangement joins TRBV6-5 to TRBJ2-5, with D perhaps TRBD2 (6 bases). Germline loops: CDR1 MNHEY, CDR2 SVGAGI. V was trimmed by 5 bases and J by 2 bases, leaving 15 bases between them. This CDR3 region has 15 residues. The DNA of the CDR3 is TGTGCCAGCAGTCCGGGAGTGGTTACACAAGAGACCCAGTACTTC. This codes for CASSPGVVTQETQYF.

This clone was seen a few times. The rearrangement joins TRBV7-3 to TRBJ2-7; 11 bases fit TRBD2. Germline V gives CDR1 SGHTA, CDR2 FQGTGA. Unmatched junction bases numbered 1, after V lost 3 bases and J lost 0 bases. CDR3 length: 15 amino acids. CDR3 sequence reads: CASSLTSGTSYEQYF. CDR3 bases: TGTGCCAGCAGCTTGACTAGCGGGACCTCCTACGAGCAGTACTTC.